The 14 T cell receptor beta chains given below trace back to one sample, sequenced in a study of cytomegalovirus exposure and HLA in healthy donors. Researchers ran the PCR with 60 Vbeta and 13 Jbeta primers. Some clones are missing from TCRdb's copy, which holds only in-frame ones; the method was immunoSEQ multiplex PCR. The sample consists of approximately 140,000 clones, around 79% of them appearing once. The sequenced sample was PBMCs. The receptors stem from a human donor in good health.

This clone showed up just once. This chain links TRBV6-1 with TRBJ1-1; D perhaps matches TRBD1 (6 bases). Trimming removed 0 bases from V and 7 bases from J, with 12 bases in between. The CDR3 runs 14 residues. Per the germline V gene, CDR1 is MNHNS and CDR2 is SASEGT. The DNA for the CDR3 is TGTGCCAGCAGTGAAGCCGGCAGGGGTTTTGAAGCTTTCTTT. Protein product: CASSEAGRGFEAFF.

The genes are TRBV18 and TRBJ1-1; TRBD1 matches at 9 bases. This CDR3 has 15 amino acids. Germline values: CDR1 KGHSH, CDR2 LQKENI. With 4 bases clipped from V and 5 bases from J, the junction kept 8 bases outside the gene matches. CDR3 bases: TGTGCCAGCTCACACAAACAGGGGGCTTTAACTGAAGCTTTCTTT. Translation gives CASSHKQGALTEAFF.

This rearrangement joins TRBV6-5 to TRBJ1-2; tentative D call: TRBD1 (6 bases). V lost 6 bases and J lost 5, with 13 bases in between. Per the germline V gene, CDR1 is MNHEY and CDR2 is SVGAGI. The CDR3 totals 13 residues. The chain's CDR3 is CASRGQHLYGYTF. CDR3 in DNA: TGTGCCAGCAGAGGACAGCATCTATATGGCTACACCTTC.

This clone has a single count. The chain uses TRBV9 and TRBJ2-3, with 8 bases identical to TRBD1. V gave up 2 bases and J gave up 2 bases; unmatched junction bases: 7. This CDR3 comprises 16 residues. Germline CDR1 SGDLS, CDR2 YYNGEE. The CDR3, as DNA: TGTGCCAGCAGCGTCGACAGGGGATGGGACACAGATACGCAGTATTTT. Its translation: CASSVDRGWDTDTQYF.

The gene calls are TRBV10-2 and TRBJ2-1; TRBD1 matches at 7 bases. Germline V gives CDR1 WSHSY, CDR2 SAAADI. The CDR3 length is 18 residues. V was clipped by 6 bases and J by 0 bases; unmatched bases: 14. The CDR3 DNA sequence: TGCGCCAGCAGCGAGGCAGGGGGTATTCCGGTCTCCTACAATGAGCAGTTCTTC. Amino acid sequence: CASSEAGGIPVSYNEQFF.

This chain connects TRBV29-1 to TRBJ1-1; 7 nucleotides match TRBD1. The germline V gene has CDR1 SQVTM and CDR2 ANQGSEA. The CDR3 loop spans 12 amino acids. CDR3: CSLNRGPTEAFF. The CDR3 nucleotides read TGCAGTCTTAACAGGGGCCCCACTGAAGCTTTCTTT.

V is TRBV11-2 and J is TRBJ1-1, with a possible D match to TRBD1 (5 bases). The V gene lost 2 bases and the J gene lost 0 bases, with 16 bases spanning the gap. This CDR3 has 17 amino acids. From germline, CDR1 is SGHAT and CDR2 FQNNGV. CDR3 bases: TGTGCCAGCAGCTTATCTGGGGCGGAGGGGATGAACACTGAAGCTTTCTTT. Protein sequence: CASSLSGAEGMNTEAFF.

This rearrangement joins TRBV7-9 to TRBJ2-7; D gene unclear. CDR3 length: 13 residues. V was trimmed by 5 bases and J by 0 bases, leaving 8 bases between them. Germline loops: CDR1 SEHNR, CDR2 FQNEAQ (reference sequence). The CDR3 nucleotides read TGTGCCAGCAGCCCCTCGAGCTCCTACGAGCAGTACTTC. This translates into CASSPSSSYEQYF.

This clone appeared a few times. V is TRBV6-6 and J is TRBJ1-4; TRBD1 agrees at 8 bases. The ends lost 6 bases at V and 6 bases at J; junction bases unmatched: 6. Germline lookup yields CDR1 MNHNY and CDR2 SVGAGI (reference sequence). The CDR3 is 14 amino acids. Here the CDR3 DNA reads TGTGCCAGCAGCCGTAACAGGGGGGATGAAAAACTGTTTTTT. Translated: CASSRNRGDEKLFF.

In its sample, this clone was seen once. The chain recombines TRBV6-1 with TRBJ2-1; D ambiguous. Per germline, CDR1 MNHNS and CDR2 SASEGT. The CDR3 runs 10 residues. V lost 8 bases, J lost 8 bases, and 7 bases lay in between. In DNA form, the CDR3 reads TGTGCCAGCTTAGAGGATGAGCAGTTCTTC. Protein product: CASLEDEQFF.

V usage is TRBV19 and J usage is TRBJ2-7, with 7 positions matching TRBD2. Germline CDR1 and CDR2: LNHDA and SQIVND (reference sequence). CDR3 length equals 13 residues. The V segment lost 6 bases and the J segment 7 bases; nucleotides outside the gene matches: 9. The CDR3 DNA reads TGTGCCAGTAGCTCCTCGGGGGGTGGAGAGCAGTACTTC. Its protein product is CASSSSGGGEQYF. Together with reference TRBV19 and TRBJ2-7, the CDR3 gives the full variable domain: DGGITQSPKYLFRKEGQNVTLSCEQNLNHDAMYWYRQDPGQGLRLIYYSQIVNDFQKGDIAEGYSVSREKKESFPLTVTSAQKNPTAFYLCASSSSGGGEQYFGPGTRLTVT.

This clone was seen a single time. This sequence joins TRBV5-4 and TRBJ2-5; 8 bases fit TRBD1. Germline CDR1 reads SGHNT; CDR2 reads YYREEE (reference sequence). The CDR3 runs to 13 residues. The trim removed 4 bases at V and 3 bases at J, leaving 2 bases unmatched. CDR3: CASSQTGEETQYF. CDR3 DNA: TGTGCCAGCAGCCAGACAGGGGAAGAGACCCAGTACTTC.

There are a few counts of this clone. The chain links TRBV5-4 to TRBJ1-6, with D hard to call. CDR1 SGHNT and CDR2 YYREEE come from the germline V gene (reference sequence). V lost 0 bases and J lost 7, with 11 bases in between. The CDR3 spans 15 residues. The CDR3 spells CASSLAGRKNSPLHF. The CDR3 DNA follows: TGTGCCAGCAGCTTGGCTGGCAGGAAAAATTCACCCCTCCACTTT.

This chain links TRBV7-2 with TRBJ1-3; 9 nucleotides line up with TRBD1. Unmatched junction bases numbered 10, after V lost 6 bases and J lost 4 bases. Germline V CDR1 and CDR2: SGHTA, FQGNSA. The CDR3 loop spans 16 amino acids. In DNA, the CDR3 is TGTGCCAGCAGGCCGGGACAGGGTTTAAGGGGAAACACCATATATTTT. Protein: CASRPGQGLRGNTIYF. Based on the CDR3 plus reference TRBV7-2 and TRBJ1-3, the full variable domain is GAGVSQSPSNKVTEKGKDVELRCDPISGHTALYWYRQSLGQGLEFLIYFQGNSAPDKSGLPSDRFSAERTGGSVSTLTIQRTQQEDSAVYLCASRPGQGLRGNTIYFGEGSWLTVV.